This T cell receptor beta chain was sequenced in a study of cytomegalovirus exposure and HLA in healthy donors. Points from the study as a whole: CMV antigen specificity was confirmed in vitro for a few CMV-associated chains.

This clone was seen only a few times. What it recognizes is unknown. Amplification used 60 Vbeta primers and 13 Jbeta primers. The protocol was immunoSEQ multiplex PCR, while the TCRdb copy is restricted to in-frame clones and leaves out a portion. The sample lists about 95,000 clones; approximately 80% were seen once. Trimming cost V 0 bases and J 8 bases; bases outside gene matches: 8. The germline CDR1 and CDR2 sequences are SGDLS and YYNGEE. The CDR3 extends over 16 amino acids. Material for sequencing was PBMCs. The chain links TRBV9 to TRBJ2-1; 10 bases fit TRBD2. This receptor was identified in a middle-aged woman in good health and CMV-seropositive. CDR3: CASSVGLAGGLHEQFF. The DNA of the CDR3 is TGTGCCAGCAGCGTAGGTTTAGCGGGAGGTTTACATGAGCAGTTCTTC.